This T cell receptor beta chain originates from a study of T cell repertoires in cytomegalovirus infection. This clonotype showed up many times. Its specificity is unknown. In TCRdb, the reads were re-called with MiXCR into one record per CDR3 protein. The table records some 560,000 distinct CDR3 sequences, about 39% of them present only once. V was pared by 5 bases and J by 2 bases, with 14 bases between. From germline, CDR1 is SGHTA and CDR2 FQGNSA. The CDR3 consists of 15 residues. The sequence derives from a human donor in good health (CMV status not recorded). Some clones in this sample may be carry-over from other donors' samples. The specimen comprised cultured PBMCs, sampled from culture after CMV antigen stimulation. The V and J genes are TRBV7-2 and TRBJ2-3; D is undetermined. CDR3 residues: CASSPTEQITDTQYF. CDR3 DNA sequence: TGTGCCAGCAGCCCTACAGAGCAAATCACAGATACGCAGTATTTT. The variable domain in full, completed from reference TRBV7-2 and TRBJ2-3, reads GAGVSQSPSNKVTEKGKDVELRCDPISGHTALYWYRQSLGQGLEFLIYFQGNSAPDKSGLPSDRFSAERTGGSVSTLTIQRTQQEDSAVYLCASSPTEQITDTQYFGPGTRLTVL.